One and the same sample provided the 15 T cell receptor beta chains below, sequenced in a study of blood T cell repertoires in COVID-19. Data came from immunoSEQ multiplex PCR; TCRdb stores just in-frame clones and leaves some out. The sample holds almost 250,000 clones, around 90% seen once. The specimen sequenced was PBMCs or T cells enriched from blood (not recorded which). The receptor set was obtained from a woman between 50 and 59 years old who had recovered from COVID-19.

J is TRBJ1-5 and V is TRBV5-5; TRBD1 matches at 7 bases. With 2 bases clipped from V and 6 bases from J, the junction kept 8 bases outside the gene matches. CDR1 is SGHKS, CDR2 YYEKEE, per germline (reference sequence). The CDR3 is made up of 15 amino acids. CDR3: CASSFRRDRGQPQHF. Written as DNA, the CDR3 is TGTGCCAGCAGCTTTCGACGGGACAGAGGTCAGCCCCAGCATTTT.

The chain has TRBV2 and TRBJ2-7; no clear D. This CDR3 is 12 amino acids long. Trimming removed 5 bases at V and 3 bases at J, with 8 bases between. Looked up from germline, CDR1 is SNHLY and CDR2 is FYNNEI. Here the CDR3 reads CASSTSIYEQYF. CDR3 bases: TGTGCCAGCAGTACGTCTATCTACGAGCAGTACTTC.

The chain couples TRBV6-1 to TRBJ2-1; possibly TRBD2 for D (6 bases). Trimming pared 1 base from V and 8 bases from J, leaving 9 bases between. The CDR3 has 13 residues. Germline V gene lookup returns CDR1 MNHNS and CDR2 SASEGT. This chain's CDR3 is CASSEERRDEQFF. The CDR3 region has the DNA TGTGCCAGCAGTGAAGAGCGGAGGGATGAGCAGTTCTTC.

This clone was observed once. This sequence joins TRBV29-1 and TRBJ2-7; the match to TRBD2 covers 9 bases. Per the germline V gene, CDR1 is SQVTM and CDR2 is ANQGSEA. There are 14 residues in the CDR3. V gave up 5 bases and J gave up 4 bases; unmatched junction bases: 9. CDR3: CSVKGLASGYEQYF. The CDR3 region has the DNA TGCAGCGTTAAGGGACTAGCATCCGGGTACGAGCAGTACTTC.

This clone was counted between two and nine times. The rearrangement uses TRBV6-2 or TRBV6-3 and TRBJ1-5, with 7 positions matching TRBD1. CDR1 and CDR2 from the germline V gene are MNHEY and SVGEGT. CDR3 length: 15 amino acids. V lost 5 bases and J lost 5; bases outside the gene matches: 9. DNA for the CDR3: TGTGCCAGCAGTCAAGCTAAAGGGGGCCATCAGCCCCAGCATTTT. The encoded protein is CASSQAKGGHQPQHF.

The chain links TRBV6-5 to TRBJ1-6, with D possibly matching TRBD1 (6 bases). With 4 bases removed from V and 10 bases from J, the gap between germline ends came to 14 bases. This CDR3 is built from 14 residues. Germline loops: CDR1 MNHEY, CDR2 SVGAGI. The CDR3 nucleotides read TGTGCCAGCAGTTTCCGAGGGGGAGAATCACCCCTCCACTTT. Translating it yields CASSFRGGESPLHF.

The chain is built from TRBV3-1 (or the pseudogene TRBV3-2) and TRBJ1-1, with unresolved D. V gave up 1 base and J gave up 1 base, with 7 bases separating them. Per germline, CDR1 LGHDT and CDR2 YNNKEL (reference sequence). This CDR3 contains 14 residues. The CDR3 sequence: CASSQGRKNTEAFF. CDR3 coding DNA: TGTGCCAGCAGCCAAGGGAGGAAGAACACTGAAGCTTTCTTT.

The V and J genes are TRBV19 and TRBJ2-5, with TRBD2 matching 11 bases. V shed 5 bases and J 9 bases; nucleotides not matched to a gene: 8. Germline CDR1 is LNHDA and CDR2 is SQIVND (reference sequence). The CDR3 consists of 14 residues. As DNA, the CDR3 is TGTGCCAGTAGTGCCATAGCGGGAGGGGAGTCCCAGTACTTC. Its translation: CASSAIAGGESQYF.

The rearrangement links TRBV2 to TRBJ2-6, with D possibly being TRBD1 (5 bases). The CDR3 consists of 15 residues. V shed 8 bases and J shed 4 bases, with 15 bases lying between them. Germline values: CDR1 SNHLY, CDR2 FYNNEI. The CDR3 DNA reads as TGTGCCAGCGCTATAAGGGGAAGGGGGGCCAACGTCCTGACTTTC. This translates into CASAIRGRGANVLTF.

The V and J genes are TRBV7-8 and TRBJ2-3, with 8 bases that match TRBD2. Losses at the gene ends were 3 bases for V and 6 bases for J; bases not matched to a gene: 11. The CDR3 has 16 residues. Per germline, CDR1 SGHVS and CDR2 FQNEAQ. CDR3 residues: CASSFIAGTLADTQYF. The DNA for the CDR3 is TGTGCCAGCAGCTTCATAGCGGGAACCCTGGCGGATACGCAGTATTTT.

This rearrangement joins TRBV3-1 (or the pseudogene TRBV3-2) to TRBJ2-5, with 8 bases matching TRBD1. CDR1 is LGHDT and CDR2 is YNNKEL in the germline V gene (reference sequence). The V segment lost 6 bases and the J segment 5 bases; nucleotides outside the gene matches: 8. This CDR3 has 14 residues. CDR3 residues: CASRRQGILETQYF. The CDR3 DNA is TGTGCCAGCAGACGACAGGGGATATTGGAGACCCAGTACTTC.

V gene TRBV2 combines with J gene TRBJ2-7; 9 bases line up with TRBD1. CDR3 length equals 16 residues. Germline assignment: CDR1 SNHLY and CDR2 FYNNEI. V was clipped by 4 bases and J by 5 bases; unmatched bases: 12. Written as DNA, the CDR3 is TGTGCCAGCAGTGGACCACCGGGACAGGGTTTTAACGAGCAGTACTTC. Translation: CASSGPPGQGFNEQYF.

This clone turned up a few times. The gene calls are TRBV2 and TRBJ1-5; no clear D gene. Germline CDR1 is SNHLY and CDR2 is FYNNEI. V dropped 3 bases and J dropped 11 bases, with 11 bases sitting between them. The CDR3 spans 12 residues. CDR3 sequence (DNA): TGTGCCAGCAGTGAGGAGTCGGGGTCCCAGCATTTT. Protein: CASSEESGSQHF.

The J gene is TRBJ1-5, the V gene TRBV9; 8 positions match TRBD1. Per the germline V gene, CDR1 is SGDLS and CDR2 is YYNGEE. The length of the CDR3 is 14 residues. V gave up 0 bases and J gave up 6 bases; unmatched junction bases: 2. CDR3 in amino acids: CASSVGTGGQPQHF. The CDR3 DNA sequence: TGTGCCAGCAGCGTAGGAACAGGGGGTCAGCCCCAGCATTTT. Looking up the rest from reference TRBV9 and TRBJ1-5 gives the full variable domain: DSGVTQTPKHLITATGQRVTLRCSPRSGDLSVYWYQQSLDQGLQFLIQYYNGEERAKGNILERFSAQQFPDLHSELNLSSLELGDSALYFCASSVGTGGQPQHFGDGTRLSIL.

The genes are TRBV27 and TRBJ1-4; 7 positions agree with TRBD1. Per the germline V gene, CDR1 is MNHEY and CDR2 is SMNVEV (reference sequence). This CDR3 has 16 amino acids. Germline trimming cut 2 bases from V and 11 bases from J; bases unmatched to any gene: 14. The CDR3 coding sequence is TGTGCCAGCAGTTTAAAGGTCGGGCAGGGGGTAGTGAAACTGTTTTTT. Translating it yields CASSLKVGQGVVKLFF.